This note documents a single TCR beta chain sequence. This specimen belongs to a study of blood T cell repertoires in COVID-19. Study overall: Nucleic acid was either cDNA or gDNA, and it came from T cells, B-cell-depleted T cells, or PBMCs.

Recruited during active infection, patients (from Seattle) were subsequently followed longitudinally. Authors' processing steps: Estimation of nucleated cell counts was performed using reference gene primer amplification. Assay used: immunoSEQ multiplex PCR; TCRdb lists only in-frame clones, some missing. That table furnishes V, J and clone size, whereas the DNA furnished D and trimming. The repertoire holds some 150,000 clones, with approximately 85% as singletons. Sequencing was done on a sample of peripheral blood. The clonotype originates from a woman in her sixties with COVID-19, enrolled during active disease.

CDR3 loop: CASSLRTFSNEQFF. CDR3 nucleotides: TGTGCCAGCAGTTTAAGGACTTTTTCCAATGAGCAGTTCTTC. The rearrangement joins TRBV27 to TRBJ2-1, with D possibly matching TRBD2 (5 bases). CDR3 length: 14 amino acids. Germline CDR1 and CDR2: MNHEY and SMNVEV (reference sequence). The ends were cut back, 2 bases at V and 6 bases at J, with 11 bases in the middle.